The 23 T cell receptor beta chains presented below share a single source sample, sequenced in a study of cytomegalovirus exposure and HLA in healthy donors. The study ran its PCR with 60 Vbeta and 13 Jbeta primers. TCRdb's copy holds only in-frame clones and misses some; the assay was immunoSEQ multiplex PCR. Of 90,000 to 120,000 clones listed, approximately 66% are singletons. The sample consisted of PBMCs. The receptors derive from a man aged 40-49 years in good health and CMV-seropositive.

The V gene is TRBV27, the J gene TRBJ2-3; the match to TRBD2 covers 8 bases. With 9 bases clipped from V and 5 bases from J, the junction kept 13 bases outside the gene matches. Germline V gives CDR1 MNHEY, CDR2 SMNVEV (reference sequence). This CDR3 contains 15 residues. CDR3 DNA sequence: TGTGCCAGTCAAAGAACGGGAGGGCCGGTAGATACGCAGTATTTT. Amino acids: CASQRTGGPVDTQYF.

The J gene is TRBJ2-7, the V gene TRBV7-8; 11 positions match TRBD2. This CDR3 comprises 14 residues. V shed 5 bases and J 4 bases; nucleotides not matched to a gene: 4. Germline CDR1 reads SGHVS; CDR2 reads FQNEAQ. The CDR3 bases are TGTGCCAGCAGCCGGGGGACTAGCGGTTACGAGCAGTACGTC. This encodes CASSRGTSGYEQYV.

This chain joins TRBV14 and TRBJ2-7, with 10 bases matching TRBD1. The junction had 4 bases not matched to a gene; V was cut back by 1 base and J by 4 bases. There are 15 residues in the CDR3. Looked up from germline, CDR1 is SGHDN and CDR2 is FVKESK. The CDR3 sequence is CASSQGQGASYEQYF. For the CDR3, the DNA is TGTGCCAGCAGCCAAGGACAGGGGGCGTCTTACGAGCAGTACTTC.

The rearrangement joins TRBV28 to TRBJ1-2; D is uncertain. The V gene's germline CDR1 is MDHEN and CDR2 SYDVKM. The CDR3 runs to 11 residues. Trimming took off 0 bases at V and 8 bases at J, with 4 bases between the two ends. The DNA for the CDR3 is TGTGCCAGCAGTTTATGGGGCGGCTACACCTTC. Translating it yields CASSLWGGYTF.

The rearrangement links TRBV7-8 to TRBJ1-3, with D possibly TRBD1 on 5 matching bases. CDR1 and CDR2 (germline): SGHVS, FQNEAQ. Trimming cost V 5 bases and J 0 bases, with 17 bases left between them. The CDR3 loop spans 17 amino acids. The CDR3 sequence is CASSRSFVGPSGNTIYF. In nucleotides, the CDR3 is TGTGCCAGCAGCCGATCCTTTGTGGGGCCCTCTGGAAACACCATATATTTT.

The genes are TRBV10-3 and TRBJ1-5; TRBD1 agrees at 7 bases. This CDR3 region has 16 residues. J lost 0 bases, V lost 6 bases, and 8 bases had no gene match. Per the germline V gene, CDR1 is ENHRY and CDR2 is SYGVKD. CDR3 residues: CAISVGQAGSNQPQHF. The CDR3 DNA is TGTGCCATCAGCGTCGGACAGGCCGGTAGCAATCAGCCCCAGCATTTT.

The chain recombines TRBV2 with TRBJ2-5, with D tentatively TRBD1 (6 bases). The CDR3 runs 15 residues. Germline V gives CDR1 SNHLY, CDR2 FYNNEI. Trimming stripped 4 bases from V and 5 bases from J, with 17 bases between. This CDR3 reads CASSGSYGTTETQYF. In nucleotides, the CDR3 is TGTGCCAGCAGTGGCTCATATGGGACAACGGAGACCCAGTACTTC.

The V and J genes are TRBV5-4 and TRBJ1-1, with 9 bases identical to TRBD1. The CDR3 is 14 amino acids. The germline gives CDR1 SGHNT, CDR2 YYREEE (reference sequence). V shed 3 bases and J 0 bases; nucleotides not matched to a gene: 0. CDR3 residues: CASSWDRVNTEAFF. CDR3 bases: TGTGCCAGCAGCTGGGACAGGGTGAACACTGAAGCTTTCTTT. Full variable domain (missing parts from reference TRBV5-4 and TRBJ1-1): ETGVTQSPTHLIKTRGQQVTLRCSSQSGHNTVSWYQQALGQGPQFIFQYYREEENGRGNFPPRFSGLQFPNYSSELNVNALELDDSALYLCASSWDRVNTEAFFGQGTRLTVV.

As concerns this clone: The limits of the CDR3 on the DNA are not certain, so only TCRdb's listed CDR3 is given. CDR3 amino acids: CASSYTFGQPQHF. The chain combines TRBV6-5 with TRBJ1-5. CDR1 MNHEY and CDR2 SVGAGI come from the germline V gene. Termini included, the CDR3 measures 13 amino acids.

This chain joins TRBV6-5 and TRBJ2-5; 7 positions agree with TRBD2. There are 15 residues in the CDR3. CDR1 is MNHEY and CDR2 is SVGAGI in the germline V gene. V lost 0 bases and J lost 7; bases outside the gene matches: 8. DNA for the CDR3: TGTGCCAGCAGTTACTCCCCTAGCGGAGAAGGGACCCAGTACTTC. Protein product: CASSYSPSGEGTQYF.

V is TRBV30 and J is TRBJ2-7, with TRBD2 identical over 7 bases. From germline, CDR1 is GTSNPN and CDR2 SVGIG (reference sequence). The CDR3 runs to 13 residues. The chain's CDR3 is CSWGGGSSYEQYF. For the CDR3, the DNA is TGTTCTTGGGGGGGAGGCAGCTCCTACGAGCAGTACTTC.

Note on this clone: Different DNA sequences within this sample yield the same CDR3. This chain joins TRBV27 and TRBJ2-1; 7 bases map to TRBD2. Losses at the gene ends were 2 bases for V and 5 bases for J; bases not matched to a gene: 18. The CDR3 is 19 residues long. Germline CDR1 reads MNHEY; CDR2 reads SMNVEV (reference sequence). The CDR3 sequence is CASSLLAEGPWYEDNEQFF. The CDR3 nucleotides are TGTGCCAGCAGTTTACTAGCGGAGGGACCCTGGTATGAGGACAATGAGCAGTTCTTC.

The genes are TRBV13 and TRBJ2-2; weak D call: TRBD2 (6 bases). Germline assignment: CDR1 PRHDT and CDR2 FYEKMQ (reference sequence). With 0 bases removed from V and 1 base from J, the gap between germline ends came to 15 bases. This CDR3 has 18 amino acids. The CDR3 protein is CASSLGRPGVLNTGELFF. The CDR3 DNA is TGTGCCAGCAGCTTAGGGAGGCCGGGGGTTCTGAACACCGGGGAGCTGTTTTTT.

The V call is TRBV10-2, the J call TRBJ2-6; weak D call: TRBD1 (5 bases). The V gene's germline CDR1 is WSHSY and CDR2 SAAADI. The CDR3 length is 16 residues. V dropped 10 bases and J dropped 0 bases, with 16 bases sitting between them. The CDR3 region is CATRKGANSGANVLTF. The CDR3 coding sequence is TGCGCCACCCGGAAAGGGGCCAACTCTGGGGCCAACGTCCTGACTTTC.

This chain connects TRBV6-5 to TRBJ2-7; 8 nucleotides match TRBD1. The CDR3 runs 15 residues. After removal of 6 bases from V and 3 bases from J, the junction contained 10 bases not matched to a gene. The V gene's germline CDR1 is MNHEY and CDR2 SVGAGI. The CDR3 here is CASRHGQGAFYEQYF. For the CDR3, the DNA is TGTGCCAGCAGGCACGGACAGGGAGCTTTCTACGAGCAGTACTTC.

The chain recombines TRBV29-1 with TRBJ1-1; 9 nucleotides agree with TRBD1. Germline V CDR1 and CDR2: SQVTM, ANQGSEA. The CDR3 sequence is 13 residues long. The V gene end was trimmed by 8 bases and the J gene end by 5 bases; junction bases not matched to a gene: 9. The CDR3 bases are TGCAGCACTTCCAAACAGGGGGCGACTGAAGCTTTCTTT. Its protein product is CSTSKQGATEAFF. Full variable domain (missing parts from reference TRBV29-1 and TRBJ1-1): SAVISQKPSRDICQRGTSLTIQCQVDSQVTMMFWYRQQPGQSLTLIATANQGSEATYESGFVIDKFPISRPNLTFSTLTVSNMSPEDSSIYLCSTSKQGATEAFFGQGTRLTVV.

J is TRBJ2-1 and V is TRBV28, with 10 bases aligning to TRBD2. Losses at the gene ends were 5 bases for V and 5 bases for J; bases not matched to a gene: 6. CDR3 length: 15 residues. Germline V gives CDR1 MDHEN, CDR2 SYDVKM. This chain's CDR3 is CASSPRTSGNNEQFF. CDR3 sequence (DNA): TGTGCCAGCAGTCCCAGAACTAGCGGGAACAATGAGCAGTTCTTC. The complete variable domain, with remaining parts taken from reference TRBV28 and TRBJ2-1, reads DVKVTQSSRYLVKRTGEKVFLECVQDMDHENMFWYRQDPGLGLRLIYFSYDVKMKEKGDIPEGYSVSREKKERFSLILESASTNQTSMYLCASSPRTSGNNEQFFGPGTRLTVL.

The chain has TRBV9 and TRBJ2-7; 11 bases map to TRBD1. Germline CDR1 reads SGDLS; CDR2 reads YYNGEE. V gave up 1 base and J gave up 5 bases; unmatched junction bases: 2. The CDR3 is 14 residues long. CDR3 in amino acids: CASSVLGQGDEQYF. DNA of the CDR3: TGTGCCAGCAGCGTACTGGGACAGGGGGACGAGCAGTACTTC. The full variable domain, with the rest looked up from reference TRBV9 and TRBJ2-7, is DSGVTQTPKHLITATGQRVTLRCSPRSGDLSVYWYQQSLDQGLQFLIQYYNGEERAKGNILERFSAQQFPDLHSELNLSSLELGDSALYFCASSVLGQGDEQYFGPGTRLTVT.

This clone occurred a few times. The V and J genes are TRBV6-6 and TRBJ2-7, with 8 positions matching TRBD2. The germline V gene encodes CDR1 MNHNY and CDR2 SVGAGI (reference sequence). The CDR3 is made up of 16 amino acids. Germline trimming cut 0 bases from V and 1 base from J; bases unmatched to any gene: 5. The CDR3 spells CASSYSLSGSSYEQYF. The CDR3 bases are TGTGCCAGCAGTTACTCCCTCAGCGGGAGTTCCTACGAGCAGTACTTC.

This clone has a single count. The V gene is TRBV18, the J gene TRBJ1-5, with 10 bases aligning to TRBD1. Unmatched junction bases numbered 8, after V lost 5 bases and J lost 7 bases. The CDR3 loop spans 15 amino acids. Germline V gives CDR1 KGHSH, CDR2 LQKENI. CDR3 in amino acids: CASSSGQGQGQPQHF. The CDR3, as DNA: TGTGCCAGCTCATCGGGACAGGGGCAGGGACAGCCCCAGCATTTT.

The CDR3 nucleotides are TGTGCCAGCAGCATCCGGGGTGAGCAGTTCTTC. Protein: CASSIRGEQFF. This chain joins TRBV7-6 and TRBJ2-1; tentatively, D is TRBD2 (5 bases). Trimming shortened V by 5 bases and J by 9 bases, and 8 bases separated the two germline ends. Germline CDR1 SGHVS, CDR2 FNYEAQ. The CDR3 consists of 11 residues.

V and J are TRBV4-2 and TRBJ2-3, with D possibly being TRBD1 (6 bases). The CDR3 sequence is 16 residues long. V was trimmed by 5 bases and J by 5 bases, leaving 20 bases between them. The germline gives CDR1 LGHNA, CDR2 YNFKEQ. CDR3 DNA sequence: TGTGCCAGCAGCATGAGACCAGGACAGCCTGAAGATACGCAGTATTTT. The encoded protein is CASSMRPGQPEDTQYF.

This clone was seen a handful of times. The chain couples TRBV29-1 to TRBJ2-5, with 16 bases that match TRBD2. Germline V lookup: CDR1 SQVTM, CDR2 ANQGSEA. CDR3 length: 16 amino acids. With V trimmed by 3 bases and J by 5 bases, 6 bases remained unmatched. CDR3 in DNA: TGCAGCGTTGAGATGGGACTAGCGGGAGGGATCGAGACCCAGTACTTC. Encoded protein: CSVEMGLAGGIETQYF.